The clone carrying this T cell receptor beta chain has only a few counts. Its antigen remains unknown. The germline V gene has CDR1 LNHDA and CDR2 SQIVND (reference sequence). This CDR3 region has 15 residues. V lost 7 bases to trimming and J lost 5 bases; unmatched junction nucleotides: 8. The data are from a study of cytomegalovirus exposure and HLA in healthy donors. Assay: immunoSEQ multiplex PCR; the TCRdb copy retains only in-frame clones and omits some. The table records approximately 100,000 clones, around 85% of them present only once. Study results and caveats: The authors enumerated around 150 TCR beta chains as linked to cytomegalovirus. Most TCR sequences proved rare, with some public TCRs found in many donors.

Sequencing was carried out using PBMCs. The sequence was obtained from a woman in her twenties or thirties in good health and CMV-seronegative. The chain has TRBV19 and TRBJ2-7, with 13 bases matching TRBD2. CDR3 residues: CASTGWTSGSHEQYF. In DNA form, the CDR3 reads TGTGCCAGTACGGGATGGACTAGCGGGAGCCACGAGCAGTACTTC.